This T cell receptor (beta chain) was documented in a study of cytomegalovirus exposure and HLA in healthy donors. Some clones are missing from TCRdb's copy, which holds only in-frame ones; the method was immunoSEQ multiplex PCR. The repertoire holds some 79,000 clones, with roughly 94% as singletons. CDR3 length: 13 residues. Germline CDR1 is SGHTA and CDR2 is FQGNSA. V was pared by 0 bases and J by 4 bases, with 7 bases between. This receptor was taken from a woman between 18 and 30 years old in good health and CMV-seropositive. Sequenced input: PBMCs. The chain has TRBV7-2 and TRBJ2-7; a weak D match, TRBD1 (6 bases). DNA of the CDR3: TGTGCCAGCAGCTTAGCGCAGGGGTACGAGCAGTACTTC. Translated, it gives CASSLAQGYEQYF.